This is a list of T cell receptor beta chains from one sample in a study of cytotoxic CD8 clonotypes in ibrutinib-treated CLL. Profiling relied on immunoSEQ multiplex PCR, and the TCRdb table lists in-frame clones only, not all of them. The top ten clones hold roughly 21% of a sample with around 42,000 clones, approximately 70% of them seen once. Specimen: PBMCs, collected after 24 months of ibrutinib treatment. The source of these receptors is a human donor with chronic lymphocytic leukemia. The CDR3 runs from the conserved cysteine through the conserved F or W. A D gene is named only where the DNA matches it firmly. A row's size may be missing; if present it is once, few, many or a size class.

d_call j_call v_call clone_size cdr3_nt cdr3_aa
TRBD2 TRBJ2-1 TRBV7-2 once TGTGCCAGCAGCTTCCGGACTAGCCCCAATGAGCAGTTCTTC CASSFRTSPNEQFF
. TRBJ2-2 TRBV2 . TGTGCCAGCAGTCTAACCAGGGACACCGGGGAGCTGTTTTTT CASSLTRDTGELFF
. TRBJ2-3 TRBV6-1 once TGTGCCAGCCAGCGGAAAATCACAGATACGCAGTATTTT CASQRKITDTQYF
. TRBJ2-7 TRBV9 few TGTGCCAGCAGCCCCAAGAGCTCCTACGAGCAGTACTTC CASSPKSSYEQYF
. TRBJ2-4 TRBV11-2 . TGTGCCAGCAGCCCTGGACCCGGGCTAGCGAAAAACATTCAGTACTTC CASSPGPGLAKNIQYF
. TRBJ1-5 TRBV19 few TGTGCCAGTAGGTTGGAGGGGTTGGATCAGCCCCAGCATTTT CASRLEGLDQPQHF
TRBD2 TRBJ2-2 TRBV7-2 few TGTGCCAGCAGCACACTAGCGGGAGGGCCCGGGGAGCTGTTTTTT CASSTLAGGPGELFF
. TRBJ1-4 TRBV7-3 . TGTGCCAGCAGCACCTACTTGGCAACTAATGAAAAACTGTTTTTT CASSTYLATNEKLFF
. TRBJ1-5 TRBV10-3 many TGTGCCATCAGTGGGTCCGGCAATCAGCCCCAGCATTTT CAISGSGNQPQHF
TRBD2 TRBJ2-3 TRBV9 few TGTGCCAGCAGCTTATACGGACTAGATGGCACAGATACGCAGTATTTT CASSLYGLDGTDTQYF
. TRBJ1-2 TRBV6-1 . TGTGCCCTACGAATGAATGGCTACACCTTC CALRMNGYTF
. TRBJ2-7 TRBV11-1 once TGTGCCAGCAGCCCCCGAGGATTAGCGGCCAGCTCCTACGAGCAGTACTTC CASSPRGLAASSYEQYF
. TRBJ1-1 TRBV10-3 . TGTGCCATCCAAGAAGACTTAACTGTTTTGAACACTGAAGCTTTCTTT CAIQEDLTVLNTEAFF
. TRBJ2-5 TRBV9 . TGTGCCAGCAGCATCCCGGACCGCCAAGAGACCCAGTACTTC CASSIPDRQETQYF